The source of this T cell receptor (beta chain) is a study of T-cell memory formation after mild COVID-19. Study context: Clusters were largely donor specific.

In its sample, this clonotype was seen a few times. The antigen is undetermined. The CDR3 covers 15 residues. Germline V gives CDR1 MDHEN, CDR2 SYDVKM. Germline trimming cut 5 bases from V and 4 bases from J; bases unmatched to any gene: 8. Whole-study results and caveats: Within pre-infection memory, some responding clones were found, suggesting cross-reactive memory joined.

TCRdb used MiXCR to reprocess the 5' RACE reads, holding one entry per CDR3 protein. The table has about 560,000 distinct CDR3 sequences, approximately 15% seen once. This TCR was recovered from an adult woman who had mild COVID-19 (a few samples of this study predate the infection). Cell type and time point are not known. The sequenced sample was PBMCs or a T cell subset sorted from them (not recorded which). The genes are TRBV28 and TRBJ2-7; 10 bases are a match to TRBD2. Here the CDR3 DNA reads TGTGCCAGCAGTCTCACCACTAGCGGGATTTACGAGCAGTACTTC. Translation: CASSLTTSGIYEQYF.